This is a list of T cell receptor beta chains from one sample in a study of cytomegalovirus exposure and HLA in healthy donors. TCRdb's table, derived via immunoSEQ multiplex PCR, lists solely in-frame clones and lacks some. The sample yields approximately 130,000 clones, 85% to 90% seen once. The sample consisted of PBMCs. The receptors shown here come from a young woman in good health and CMV-seronegative. CDR3s include the opening cysteine and the closing phenylalanine or tryptophan. A D gene is named only where the DNA matches it firmly. Rows give clone size only sometimes, using once, few, many, or a class for an expanded clone.

V	size	J	D	DNA	CDR3
TRBV5-1	-	TRBJ1-1	TRBD1	TGCGCCAGCAGCTTGGAGGTGCGGGACAGGGAAGCTTTCTTT	CASSLEVRDREAFF
TRBV7-9	-	TRBJ2-7	TRBD1	TGTGCCAGCAGCTCACCGGACAGGGGGACCTACGAGCAGTACTTC	CASSSPDRGTYEQYF
TRBV5-4	-	TRBJ2-2	-	TGTGCCAGCAGCTTGGGCAGCGGGAACACCGGGGAGCTGTTTTTT	CASSLGSGNTGELFF
TRBV7-2	once	TRBJ1-2	-	TGTGCCAGCAGCCCACTGGGGAGGGGAAACTATGGCTACACCTTC	CASSPLGRGNYGYTF
TRBV6-4	-	TRBJ2-7	-	TGTGCCAGCAGTCCCAGCGGAGGCTCCTACGAGCAGTACTTC	CASSPSGGSYEQYF
TRBV7-2	-	TRBJ2-3	TRBD2	TGTGCCAGCGCCCAGCGGGGGGACACAGATACGCAGTATTTT	CASAQRGDTDTQYF
TRBV19	-	TRBJ2-7	-	TGTGCCAGTAGTATGAGCGGGTTATCCTCCTACGAGCAGTACTTC	CASSMSGLSSYEQYF
TRBV5-1	-	TRBJ1-5	-	TGCGCCAGCAGGTGGGGAGCGGGCCAGCCCCAGCATTTT	CASRWGAGQPQHF
TRBV6-5	-	TRBJ1-5	-	TGTGCCAGCAGTTACTCAGTCGACAGGATCCAGCCCCAGCATTTT	CASSYSVDRIQPQHF
TRBV14	-	TRBJ1-3	-	TGTGCCAGCAGCCAAGATCTATTCGGGAACACCATATATTTT	CASSQDLFGNTIYF
TRBV13	-	TRBJ1-4	TRBD1	TGTGCCAGCAGCTTGGGACAGGGGAGGGAAAAACTGTTTTTT	CASSLGQGREKLFF
TRBV27	-	TRBJ1-6	-	TGTGCCAGCAGTTTATCGGTGATTAGACCCCTCCACTTT	CASSLSVIRPLHF
TRBV27	-	TRBJ2-5	TRBD1	TGTGCCAGCAGTTCCGACAGGGTGGCGACCCAGTACTTC	CASSSDRVATQYF
TRBV10-3	-	TRBJ1-1	TRBD1	TGTGCCATCAGTGAGGGACAGGCCTACACTGAAGCTTTCTTT	CAISEGQAYTEAFF
TRBV30	-	TRBJ1-5	TRBD1	TGTGCCTGGAGCGACGAGACAGGGAGGAGTAATCAGCCCCAGCATTTT	CAWSDETGRSNQPQHF
TRBV12-5	-	TRBJ1-2	-	TGTGCTAGTGGCCAGAACCAGGGCGATAGCTATGGCTACACCTTC	CASGQNQGDSYGYTF
TRBV5-1	-	TRBJ2-2	TRBD2	TGCGCCAGCAGCTTGACTAGCGGGGCGGTCACCGGGGAGCTGTTTTTT	CASSLTSGAVTGELFF
TRBV6-5	-	TRBJ1-2	-	TGTGCCAGCAGTCCCGACAGAATCTATGGCTACACCTTC	CASSPDRIYGYTF
TRBV7-2	-	TRBJ2-5	-	TGTGCCAGCAGCTTAGTTCGGCAAGAGACCCAGTACTTC	CASSLVRQETQYF
TRBV4-1	-	TRBJ1-6	TRBD1	TGCGCCAGCAGCCAAGCGGACAGGGCATACTCACCCCTCCACTTT	CASSQADRAYSPLHF